Listed here are 3 T cell receptor beta chains from one sample, sequenced in a study of beta chain features in type 1 diabetes. The study, taken as a whole, reports: TCRB CDR3s were moderately but significantly shorter in Type 1 diabetes patients in all four CD4+ subsets.

These receptors have no known antigen. The whole isolated RNA underwent reverse transcription, so sequencing captured expressed TCRB transcripts. The assay was immunoSEQ multiplex PCR, and TCRdb's table has in-frame clones only and misses some. Of 250,000 to 350,000 clones listed, over 11% are singletons. Sequences were obtained from naive CD4+ T cells from blood. These receptors were obtained from a man between 25 and 39 years old with type 1 diabetes.

Only a few counts were recorded for this clone. The rearrangement joins TRBV5-4 to TRBJ1-5; 9 nucleotides line up with TRBD1. With V trimmed by 0 bases and J by 6 bases, 1 base remained unmatched. The CDR3 covers 14 residues. The germline V gene encodes CDR1 SGHNT and CDR2 YYREEE (reference sequence). CDR3 protein: CASSLGQGVQPQHF. The CDR3 coding sequence is TGTGCCAGCAGCTTGGGACAGGGGGTTCAGCCCCAGCATTTT.

The CDR3 sequence is CASSRSGTGGFPQYF. Here the CDR3 DNA reads TGTGCCAGCAGCAGATCCGGGACAGGGGGCTTCCCCCAGTACTTC. The chain has TRBV9 and TRBJ2-5; 12 bases are a match to TRBD1. This CDR3 comprises 15 residues. CDR1 is SGDLS and CDR2 is YYNGEE in the germline V gene. V gave up 4 bases and J gave up 9 bases; unmatched junction bases: 10.

This clone came up a few times. CDR3 sequence: CASSPPMGQGNEQFF. The CDR3, as DNA: TGTGCCAGCTCACCACCGATGGGACAGGGGAATGAGCAGTTCTTC. The genes are TRBV18 and TRBJ2-1; 10 nucleotides align to TRBD1. Germline CDR1 KGHSH, CDR2 LQKENI. V shed 0 bases and J 7 bases; nucleotides not matched to a gene: 3. The length of the CDR3 is 15 residues.